The TCR beta chain under discussion was sequenced for a study of blood T cell repertoires in COVID-19. TCRdb keeps only in-frame clones here, not all; method: immunoSEQ multiplex PCR. The table has over 350,000 clones, more than 75% seen once; the top ten hold 1.2%. The CDR3 consists of 14 residues. Losses at the gene ends were 5 bases for V and 4 bases for J; bases not matched to a gene: 7. CDR1 is MNHEY and CDR2 is SMNVEV in the germline V gene (reference sequence). The clonotype was recovered from a woman younger than 30 who had recovered from COVID-19. Sequences were obtained from PBMCs or T cells enriched from blood (not recorded which). This chain connects TRBV27 to TRBJ2-5; 7 nucleotides align to TRBD2. The chain's CDR3 is CASSPSGGGETQYF. The CDR3 DNA reads TGTGCCAGCAGTCCCAGTGGGGGGGGAGAGACCCAGTACTTC.